These 16 T cell receptor beta chains originate from one sample sequenced in a study of T-cell memory formation after mild COVID-19. TCRdb independently ran MiXCR on the 5' RACE reads; one entry per CDR3 protein. The table shows a few hundred thousand distinct CDR3 sequences, with around 28% occurring only once. Sequenced sample: PBMCs or a T cell subset sorted from them (not recorded which). These receptors all come from an adult woman who had mild COVID-19 (a few samples of this study predate the infection). Cell type and time point are not known.

On this clonotype itself: A junction end diverges from the germline sequence, so it may reflect a read error. J is TRBJ2-2 and V is TRBV10-3; 8 bases match TRBD1. Germline CDR1 and CDR2: ENHRY and SYGVKD. The CDR3 is made up of 16 amino acids. CDR3 loop: CAISESGQGNTGGLFF. DNA of the CDR3: TGTGCCATCAGTGAGTCCGGACAGGGCAACACCGGGGGGCTGTTTTTT.

This clonotype is a singleton in its sample. V gene TRBV3-1 combines with J gene TRBJ1-1; unclear D gene. The CDR3 is 15 residues long. Trimming removed 3 bases from V and 4 bases from J, with 15 bases in between. Per the germline V gene, CDR1 is LGHDT and CDR2 is YNNKEL (reference sequence). Written as DNA, the CDR3 is TGTGCCAGCAGCCAGCCGGCCCCAGGCGGCACTGAAGCTTTCTTT. Amino acid sequence: CASSQPAPGGTEAFF.

There are a few counts of this clonotype. The rearrangement uses TRBV29-1 and TRBJ2-5; 8 nucleotides agree with TRBD1. The CDR3 totals 13 residues. Trimming cost V 6 bases and J 5 bases; bases outside gene matches: 8. Germline CDR1 is SQVTM and CDR2 is ANQGSEA. The CDR3 reads CSVRTGLWETQYF. The CDR3, as DNA: TGCAGCGTGAGGACAGGGCTCTGGGAGACCCAGTACTTC.

The genes are TRBV29-1 and TRBJ2-7; no clear D. CDR1 and CDR2 (germline): SQVTM, ANQGSEA. Trimming left V 3 bases short and J 6 bases short, with 15 bases between. The CDR3 has 13 residues. CDR3 coding DNA: TGCAGCGTTGAGGGAAACAACTCCCCCGAGCAGTACTTC. Translation: CSVEGNNSPEQYF.

Only a few counts were recorded for this clonotype. The genes are TRBV5-1 and TRBJ1-5; TRBD1 might be the D (5 bases). The V gene's germline CDR1 is SGHRS and CDR2 YFSETQ. V shed 0 bases and J shed 6 bases, with 16 bases lying between them. This CDR3 comprises 16 residues. Here the CDR3 DNA reads TGCGCCAGCAGCTTGGCTCGGCGGAGGGGCGGTCAGCCCCAGCATTTT. It specifies CASSLARRRGGQPQHF.

This clonotype came up a few times. The chain uses TRBV7-3 and TRBJ2-7, with D maybe TRBD2 (6 bases). Germline V gene data show CDR1 as SGHTA and CDR2 as FQGTGA. Between the trimmed V and J ends, which lost 4 bases and 1 base, there was a span of 11 bases. CDR3 length equals 14 residues. CDR3: CASSSIGGSYEQYF. Written as DNA, the CDR3 is TGTGCCAGCAGCTCTATCGGGGGATCCTACGAGCAGTACTTC. Combining the CDR3 with reference TRBV7-3 and TRBJ2-7 gives the whole variable domain GAGVSQTPSNKVTEKGKYVELRCDPISGHTALYWYRQSLGQGPEFLIYFQGTGAADDSGLPNDRFFAVRPEGSVSTLKIQRTERGDSAVYLCASSSIGGSYEQYFGPGTRLTVT.

The CDR3 protein is CASGDREGPYEQYF. The CDR3 DNA sequence: TGTGCCAGCGGGGACAGGGAAGGGCCATACGAGCAGTACTTC. This sequence joins TRBV7-9 and TRBJ2-7, with 9 bases fitting TRBD1. This CDR3 is built from 14 residues. V was pared by 8 bases and J by 4 bases, with 9 bases of the junction left unmatched. Germline lookup yields CDR1 SEHNR and CDR2 FQNEAQ (reference sequence). The complete variable domain, with remaining parts taken from reference TRBV7-9 and TRBJ2-7, reads DTGVSQNPRHKITKRGQNVTFRCDPISEHNRLYWYRQTLGQGPEFLTYFQNEAQLEKSRLLSDRFSAERPKGSFSTLEIQRTEQGDSAMYLCASGDREGPYEQYFGPGTRLTVT.

With respect to this clonotype: The junction departs from the called germline gene at one end, perhaps through a read error. The chain couples TRBV20-1 to TRBJ1-1; a weak D match, TRBD1 (5 bases). Germline loops: CDR1 DFQATT, CDR2 SNEGSKA (reference sequence). CDR3 length: 14 amino acids. CDR3 DNA: TGCAGTGCCAGAGATTTAACAGGAAAAACTGAAGCTTTCTTT. It specifies CSARDLTGKTEAFF.

The V gene is TRBV7-9, the J gene TRBJ2-5; the D is unclear. There are 12 residues in the CDR3. The germline gives CDR1 SEHNR, CDR2 FQNEAQ (reference sequence). With 4 bases removed from V and 6 bases from J, the gap between germline ends came to 9 bases. This chain's CDR3 is CASSSPRQTQYF. CDR3 coding DNA: TGTGCCAGCAGCTCACCCCGACAGACCCAGTACTTC.

The J gene is TRBJ2-7, the V gene TRBV28; 7 bases map to TRBD1. With V trimmed by 2 bases and J by 5 bases, 3 bases remained unmatched. CDR1 and CDR2 from the germline V gene are MDHEN and SYDVKM. This CDR3 spans 13 amino acids. The CDR3 region is CASSLIGGHEQYF. The CDR3 DNA reads as TGTGCCAGCAGTTTAATAGGGGGCCACGAGCAGTACTTC.

The chain uses TRBV6-1 and TRBJ1-5; D is unresolved. Per germline, CDR1 MNHNS and CDR2 SASEGT. The CDR3 has 12 amino acids. V lost 5 bases and J lost 10, with 12 bases in between. The CDR3 DNA follows: TGTGCCAGCAGTCCCTCCGTCTCACCCCAGCATTTT. Amino acids: CASSPSVSPQHF.

Note on this clonotype: Germline and junction disagree at one end, which may indicate a read error. This chain connects TRBV19 to TRBJ1-1; 8 bases are a match to TRBD1. The CDR3 spans 17 residues. Germline CDR1 LNHDA, CDR2 SQIVND (reference sequence). The DNA of the CDR3 is TGTGCCAGTAGTATAGCCCGTCGGACAGGGACTATATCTGAAGCTTTATTT. This translates into CASSIARRTGTISEALF. The whole variable domain, remainder taken from reference TRBV19 and TRBJ1-1, is DGGITQSPKYLFRKEGQNVTLSCEQNLNHDAMYWYRQDPGQGLRLIYYSQIVNDFQKGDIAEGYSVSREKKESFPLTVTSAQKNPTAFYLCASSIARRTGTISEALFGQGTRLTVV.

The chain recombines TRBV19 with TRBJ2-3, with a possible D match to TRBD1 (6 bases). V lost 5 bases to trimming and J lost 0 bases, with 12 bases between them. The CDR3 runs to 15 residues. Germline V CDR1 and CDR2: LNHDA, SQIVND (reference sequence). The CDR3 sequence: CASSWGTWSTDTQYF. The CDR3 DNA reads TGTGCCAGTAGTTGGGGGACATGGAGCACAGATACGCAGTATTTT.

The rearrangement links TRBV4-2 to TRBJ2-7, with D maybe TRBD1 (5 bases). Trimming left V 2 bases short and J 2 bases short, with 13 bases between. Germline assignment: CDR1 LGHNA and CDR2 YNFKEQ. This CDR3 contains 15 residues. The CDR3 spells CASSQPGQGTYEQYF. CDR3 DNA sequence: TGTGCCAGCAGCCAACCAGGGCAGGGAACCTACGAGCAGTACTTC.

This clonotype appeared a few times. The chain combines TRBV29-1 with TRBJ2-5, with 8 bases matching TRBD1. The germline V gene has CDR1 SQVTM and CDR2 ANQGSEA. V gave up 4 bases and J gave up 2 bases; unmatched junction bases: 3. The CDR3 extends over 13 amino acids. The CDR3 sequence: CSVGRQGQETQYF. As DNA, the CDR3 is TGCAGCGTTGGCCGACAGGGGCAAGAGACCCAGTACTTC.

The V and J genes are TRBV6-2 or TRBV6-3 and TRBJ2-1; 7 nucleotides line up with TRBD2. The germline V gene encodes CDR1 MNHEY and CDR2 SVGEGT. The CDR3 spans 15 residues. Trimming at V came to 4 bases and at J to 9 bases, leaving 12 bases not matched to a gene. CDR3 sequence (DNA): TGTGCCAGCAGTTGGGCGGGAGCCTGGAGCAGTGAGCAGTTCTTC. Translated, it gives CASSWAGAWSSEQFF.